The 18 T cell receptor beta chains listed next were all sequenced from one sample in a study of blood T cell repertoires in COVID-19. The table came from immunoSEQ multiplex PCR; TCRdb's copy has only in-frame clones and leaves some out. The sample consists of some 87,000 clones, 81% of them appearing once. The sequenced sample was peripheral blood. The receptors were gathered from a man older than 75 with active or convalescent COVID-19.

V gene TRBV10-3 combines with J gene TRBJ1-5, with D possibly being TRBD1 (5 bases). The CDR3 runs 13 residues. Germline CDR1 ENHRY, CDR2 SYGVKD. V shed 7 bases and J shed 5 bases, with 12 bases lying between them. The CDR3 coding sequence is TGTGCCATCACAGCAGGGAGGGATCAGCCCCAGCATTTT. Amino acid sequence: CAITAGRDQPQHF.

This clone was seen more than once but under ten times. The gene calls are TRBV11-2 and TRBJ2-5; D is perhaps TRBD2 (7 bases). CDR3 size: 15 residues. V gave up 0 bases and J gave up 7 bases, with 15 bases separating them. Germline V gene sequence: CDR1 SGHAT, CDR2 FQNNGV. The chain's CDR3 is CASSLDGAGAGTQYF. The CDR3 nucleotides are TGTGCCAGCAGCTTAGATGGGGCGGGGGCAGGGACCCAGTACTTC.

V and J are TRBV6-5 and TRBJ2-3, with TRBD1 as a possible D gene (5 bases). The germline gives CDR1 MNHEY, CDR2 SVGAGI. This CDR3 is built from 12 residues. V lost 10 bases, J lost 0 bases, and 8 bases lay in between. The CDR3 loop reads CATRQSTDTQYF. The CDR3 coding sequence is TGTGCCACGAGACAGAGCACAGATACGCAGTATTTT.

This chain connects TRBV6-2 or TRBV6-3 to TRBJ1-5; D gene unclear. Per the germline V gene, CDR1 is MNHEY and CDR2 is SVGEGT. Trimming took 0 bases from V and 1 from J, leaving 13 bases between them. The CDR3 is made up of 17 amino acids. CDR3 DNA sequence: TGTGCCAGCAGTTACTCCTTCTTCGGGGTCAGCAATCAGCCCCAGCATTTT. Translating it yields CASSYSFFGVSNQPQHF.

The rearrangement uses TRBV18 and TRBJ2-2; 7 nucleotides match TRBD2. V gave up 4 bases and J gave up 0 bases; unmatched junction bases: 2. The CDR3 is 15 residues long. Germline V gene sequence: CDR1 KGHSH, CDR2 LQKENI. Written as DNA, the CDR3 is TGTGCCAGCTCACAGCGGGGAACGAACACCGGGGAGCTGTTTTTT. It is translated as CASSQRGTNTGELFF.

This clone appeared once. This sequence joins TRBV11-2 and TRBJ1-2; maybe TRBD1 (5 bases). Germline lookup yields CDR1 SGHAT and CDR2 FQNNGV. Deletions cut 2 bases from V and 3 bases from J, with 13 bases between. This CDR3 region has 15 residues. The CDR3 coding sequence is TGTGCCAGCAGCTTAAGTTTTGGGGCAGACTATGGCTACACCTTC. It codes for CASSLSFGADYGYTF.

This clone was picked up one time. The chain links TRBV28 to TRBJ1-5, with TRBD1 matching 7 bases. The CDR3 has 16 residues. The germline V gene encodes CDR1 MDHEN and CDR2 SYDVKM. The V and J ends lost 8 bases and 0 bases, in that order; junction bases with no gene match: 10. CDR3 sequence reads: CASLPGTVLSNQPQHF. CDR3 sequence (DNA): TGTGCCAGCTTACCCGGGACAGTTCTTAGCAATCAGCCCCAGCATTTT.

Only a few counts were recorded for this clone. This chain connects TRBV5-4 to TRBJ1-2, with a tentative D call TRBD1 (5 bases). CDR3 length equals 15 residues. The V end was cut by 4 bases, the J end by 0 bases, with 13 bases between. Germline V gene sequence: CDR1 SGHNT, CDR2 YYREEE (reference sequence). The CDR3 reads CASSRGTVTNYGYTF. The DNA for the CDR3 is TGTGCCAGCAGCCGGGGGACCGTCACTAACTATGGCTACACCTTC.

The V call is TRBV11-2, the J call TRBJ1-2; no clear D. CDR1 and CDR2 from the germline V gene are SGHAT and FQNNGV. The V gene lost 1 base and the J gene lost 1 base, with 7 bases spanning the gap. The CDR3 has 14 residues. The CDR3 sequence is CASSLVVGNYGYTF. The CDR3 DNA reads as TGTGCCAGCAGCTTAGTCGTCGGTAACTATGGCTACACCTTC.

The chain has TRBV7-6 and TRBJ1-3; possibly TRBD1 for D (5 bases). Germline CDR1 is SGHVS and CDR2 is FNYEAQ. This CDR3 has 17 amino acids. Trimming removed 5 bases from V and 2 bases from J, with 19 bases in between. The CDR3 here is CASSTLRAELAGNTIYF. The DNA for the CDR3 is TGTGCCAGCAGCACACTCAGGGCGGAATTAGCTGGAAACACCATATATTTT.

This chain links TRBV18 with TRBJ1-5; D is undetermined. Germline CDR1 and CDR2: KGHSH and LQKENI. V was clipped by 5 bases and J by 6 bases, with 26 bases between them. The CDR3 loop spans 18 amino acids. In DNA form, the CDR3 reads TGTGCCAGCTCAGTTCTGCCCCCCCGTAGGCAGGTGAGTCAGCCCCAGCATTTT. This codes for CASSVLPPRRQVSQPQHF.

This clone came up once. The V call is TRBV28, the J call TRBJ1-1; TRBD1 might be the D (5 bases). Between the trimmed V and J ends, which lost 5 bases and 1 base, there was a span of 8 bases. The CDR3 length is 13 residues. Germline assignment: CDR1 MDHEN and CDR2 SYDVKM. CDR3 sequence (DNA): TGTGCCAGCAGTCCCCAGGGGAACACTGAAGCTTTCTTT. Amino acid sequence: CASSPQGNTEAFF.

This chain connects TRBV2 to TRBJ2-1; 10 positions match TRBD2. Per germline, CDR1 SNHLY and CDR2 FYNNEI. CDR3 length: 14 residues. The V gene end was trimmed by 8 bases and the J gene end by 7 bases; junction bases not matched to a gene: 8. The CDR3 DNA follows: TGTGCCAGCCGTAAACTAGCGGGGAAGAATGAGCAGTTCTTC. It is translated as CASRKLAGKNEQFF.

The chain combines TRBV9 with TRBJ2-5; 8 positions agree with TRBD1. V lost 6 bases, J lost 7 bases, and 11 bases stayed unmatched. The CDR3 is made up of 14 amino acids. CDR1 SGDLS and CDR2 YYNGEE come from the germline V gene. The CDR3 DNA reads TGTGCCAGCATGAGGGACAGGATGAAAGGGACCCAGTACTTC. It yields the protein CASMRDRMKGTQYF.

This chain joins TRBV9 and TRBJ2-7, with TRBD1 matching 9 bases. J was trimmed by 6 bases and V by 0 bases; bases with no gene match: 7. The CDR3 covers 15 residues. The germline V gene encodes CDR1 SGDLS and CDR2 YYNGEE. As DNA, the CDR3 is TGTGCCAGCAGCGTAGAGGGGACAGGGTACCGCGAGCAGTACTTC. This encodes CASSVEGTGYREQYF. The full variable domain, completed using reference TRBV9 and TRBJ2-7, is DSGVTQTPKHLITATGQRVTLRCSPRSGDLSVYWYQQSLDQGLQFLIQYYNGEERAKGNILERFSAQQFPDLHSELNLSSLELGDSALYFCASSVEGTGYREQYFGPGTRLTVT.

This chain uses TRBV7-9 with TRBJ1-2; TRBD1 might be the D (6 bases). CDR1 is SEHNR and CDR2 is FQNEAQ in the germline V gene (reference sequence). Trimming pared 6 bases from V and 6 bases from J, leaving 20 bases between. The CDR3 totals 15 residues. Written as DNA, the CDR3 is TGTGCCAGCAGAAGCAACAGGGCGCCCCTCGATGGCTACACCTTC. Translated: CASRSNRAPLDGYTF.

The rearrangement uses TRBV6-5 and TRBJ2-7; possibly TRBD1 for D (6 bases). V dropped 2 bases and J dropped 3 bases, with 11 bases sitting between them. Germline V gene lookup returns CDR1 MNHEY and CDR2 SVGAGI. This CDR3 spans 14 amino acids. CDR3 sequence reads: CASSYARGGYEQYF. DNA of the CDR3: TGTGCCAGCAGTTACGCCCGAGGGGGCTACGAGCAGTACTTC.

The rearrangement joins TRBV6-1 to TRBJ1-3; no clear D gene. CDR3 size: 16 residues. Germline lookup yields CDR1 MNHNS and CDR2 SASEGT. Between the trimmed V and J ends, which lost 4 bases and 0 bases, there was a span of 13 bases. DNA of the CDR3: TGTGCCAGCAGTGTGGGCACCCGGGGCTCTGGAAACACCATATATTTT. This encodes CASSVGTRGSGNTIYF.